Shown below are 10 T cell receptor beta chains from a single sample sequenced in a study of cytomegalovirus exposure and HLA in healthy donors. In the PCR, 60 Vbeta and 13 Jbeta primers were used. This table comes from immunoSEQ multiplex PCR, and its TCRdb copy is limited to in-frame clones, with some not included. The table shows under 150,000 clones, with about 80% occurring only once. Source material: PBMCs. These receptor sequences come from a woman aged 40 to 50 in good health and CMV-seronegative.

The chain couples TRBV5-4 to TRBJ1-4, with TRBD1 matching 8 bases. Trimming took 3 bases from V and 5 from J; bases not matched to a gene: 12. CDR1 and CDR2 (germline): SGHNT, YYREEE (reference sequence). The CDR3 loop spans 17 amino acids. The CDR3 loop is CASSSPDRGGVNEKLFF. The CDR3 nucleotides read TGTGCCAGCAGCTCCCCCGACAGGGGAGGGGTAAATGAAAAACTGTTTTTT.

The chain is built from TRBV4-1 and TRBJ2-1, with no clear D. V was pared by 0 bases and J by 9 bases, with 12 bases between. Germline-derived CDR1 and CDR2 are MGHRA and YSYEKL. This CDR3 has 14 amino acids. The CDR3 coding sequence is TGCGCCAGCAGCCAAGATTTCCTCTCCCCTGAGCAGTTCTTC. Its protein product is CASSQDFLSPEQFF.

The chain joins TRBV6-4 to TRBJ2-3, with D perhaps matching TRBD2 (6 bases). The CDR3 loop spans 13 amino acids. Germline V gene sequence: CDR1 MRHNA, CDR2 SNTAGT. V shed 6 bases and J shed 4 bases, with 11 bases lying between them. The CDR3, as DNA: TGTGCCAGCAGCGAACGGAGGGCAGATACGCAGTATTTT. Translating gives CASSERRADTQYF.

The chain has TRBV11-2 and TRBJ1-6; 12 bases align to TRBD1. The J segment lost 9 bases and the V segment lost 4 bases, leaving 10 bases of the junction unmatched. The CDR3 covers 17 residues. Germline V lookup: CDR1 SGHAT, CDR2 FQNNGV. The CDR3 spells CASSSLLRDRGLSPLHF. CDR3 DNA sequence: TGTGCCAGCAGCTCCCTGCTCCGGGACAGGGGGCTTTCACCCCTCCACTTT.

The chain recombines TRBV28 with TRBJ1-5, with a possible D match to TRBD1 (5 bases). Trimming stripped 9 bases from V and 3 bases from J, with 12 bases between. CDR3 size: 13 residues. Germline loops: CDR1 MDHEN, CDR2 SYDVKM. CDR3 in DNA: TGTGCCAGTCGAGACAGTACCAATCAGCCCCAGCATTTT. This encodes CASRDSTNQPQHF.

J is TRBJ2-3 and V is TRBV29-1, with TRBD2 as a possible D gene (6 bases). The CDR3 extends over 15 amino acids. Between the trimmed V and J ends, which lost 3 bases and 0 bases, there was a span of 13 bases. Looked up from germline, CDR1 is SQVTM and CDR2 is ANQGSEA. CDR3 sequence: CSVDGDFASTDTQYF. CDR3 DNA: TGCAGCGTTGATGGGGACTTCGCTAGCACAGATACGCAGTATTTT.

This chain links TRBV5-6 with TRBJ2-1, with no clear D. The V and J ends lost 1 base and 8 bases respectively, with 4 bases between them. Germline loops: CDR1 SGHDT, CDR2 YYEEEE. The CDR3 contains 11 residues. Here the CDR3 reads CASSLSYEQFF. The CDR3, as DNA: TGTGCCAGCAGCTTGTCGTATGAGCAGTTCTTC.

The chain uses TRBV7-2 and TRBJ1-1, with a possible D match to TRBD1 (5 bases). This CDR3 has 15 amino acids. V was shortened by 5 bases and J by 3 bases, with 16 bases between the two germline ends. Per germline, CDR1 SGHTA and CDR2 FQGNSA. The CDR3 sequence: CASSLKVGGDTEAFF. CDR3 in DNA: TGTGCCAGCAGCCTAAAGGTCGGGGGGGACACTGAAGCTTTCTTT.

The J gene is TRBJ1-2, the V gene TRBV9; tentatively, D is TRBD1 (5 bases). This CDR3 spans 15 amino acids. V dropped 4 bases and J dropped 3 bases, with 16 bases sitting between them. Germline V gene sequence: CDR1 SGDLS, CDR2 YYNGEE. In nucleotides, the CDR3 is TGTGCCAGCAGCCCCCAGGGAGGATCGCACTATGGCTACACCTTC. Amino acids: CASSPQGGSHYGYTF.

The chain employs TRBV6-1 and TRBJ1-4; D possibly corresponds to TRBD1 (6 bases). Trimming removed 6 bases at V and 7 bases at J, with 15 bases between. Germline lookup yields CDR1 MNHNS and CDR2 SASEGT. CDR3 size: 14 residues. The CDR3 DNA follows: TGTGCCAGCAGGATGGACAGATCTGGTGAAAAACTGTTTTTT. Translation: CASRMDRSGEKLFF.